This T cell receptor beta chain originates from a study of blood T cell repertoires in COVID-19. This CDR3 contains 13 residues. The V and J ends lost 4 bases and 8 bases respectively, with 13 bases between them. In germline, CDR1 is SGHKS, CDR2 YYEKEE (reference sequence). Produced via immunoSEQ multiplex PCR; TCRdb's table is partial and in-frame only. This repertoire shows some 31,000 clones, over 90% found once; its top ten account for around 5.5%. This clonotype originated in a human donor in a cohort sampled during active COVID-19. Material for sequencing was peripheral blood. The rearrangement links TRBV5-5 to TRBJ1-3, with a weak D call TRBD1 (6 bases). CDR3 amino acids: CASSMDSADTIYF. The CDR3 region has the DNA TGTGCCAGCAGCATGGACAGTGCAGACACCATATATTTT.